The clone carrying this TCR beta chain appeared many times. This sample is part of a study of T cells in Graves' hyperthyroidism and ophthalmopathy. Lactation, pregnancy, other autoimmune disease or uncontrolled infection excluded patients. Source material for PBMCs was more than 7.5 ml fresh peripheral blood. Deletions cut 5 bases from V and 5 bases from J, with 16 bases between. CDR3 length equals 14 residues. CDR1 and CDR2 (germline): DFQATT, SNEGSKA (reference sequence). Researchers amplified the TCR beta CDR3 regions from RNA transcripts. With the HTBI primer set, the TCR CDR3 went through a first round of RT-PCR. Each CDR3 protein gets one entry after TCRdb re-called the multiplex PCR reads with MiXCR. The sample records approximately 530,000 distinct CDR3 sequences, over 15% being singletons.

The V call is TRBV20-1, the J call TRBJ1-5, with a possible D match to TRBD1 (5 bases). This TCR was sampled from a woman under 30 with Graves' hyperthyroidism. Sequencing was carried out using blood. CDR3 loop: CSAPTGLVDQPQHF. CDR3 in DNA: TGCAGTGCTCCAACAGGACTTGTCGATCAGCCCCAGCATTTT.